These T cell receptor beta chains were read from a single sample in a study of post-analysis software for immune sequencing data. Each CDR3 protein is one row after TCRdb ran MiXCR on the PCR reads. Seen here are about 820,000 distinct CDR3 sequences, 53% observed once, and the top ten hold 4.6%. The material sequenced was blood. Receptors were obtained from a girl under 18 with multiple sclerosis. Both conserved end residues are part of each CDR3. D genes are given only for firm matches. Expanded clones are given a class, and other clones once, few, many or no size at all.

v_call: TRBV20-1
clone_size: many
j_call: TRBJ2-3
d_call: TRBD2
cdr3_nt: TGCAGTGTTACTCCTGGGACTAGCGACACAGATACGCAGTATTTT
cdr3_aa: CSVTPGTSDTDTQYF

v_call: TRBV6-1
clone_size: NA
j_call: TRBJ1-1
d_call: NA
cdr3_nt: TGTGCCAGCAGTCCGCGGGACCCAGGAATGTGGAACACTGAAGCTTTCTTT
cdr3_aa: CASSPRDPGMWNTEAFF

v_call: TRBV6-9
clone_size: few
j_call: TRBJ2-1
d_call: NA
cdr3_nt: TGTGCCAGCAGGGTTTTACCACAGGATGACCGCGATGAGCAGTTCTTC
cdr3_aa: CASRVLPQDDRDEQFF

v_call: TRBV5-1
clone_size: NA
j_call: TRBJ2-1
d_call: TRBD2
cdr3_nt: TGCGCCAGCTCACAACTTAGCGGGACCCTGAGCTCCTACAATGAGCAGTTCTTC
cdr3_aa: CASSQLSGTLSSYNEQFF

v_call: TRBV18
clone_size: NA
j_call: TRBJ2-7
d_call: TRBD2
cdr3_nt: TGTGCCAGCTCACTCACTAGCGGAATCCTCTACGAGCAGTACTTC
cdr3_aa: CASSLTSGILYEQYF

v_call: TRBV29-1
clone_size: once
j_call: TRBJ2-3
d_call: NA
cdr3_nt: TGCAGCGTTGAAATGGGGGCCGGCACAGATACGCAGTATTTT
cdr3_aa: CSVEMGAGTDTQYF

v_call: TRBV12-3/TRBV12-4
clone_size: NA
j_call: TRBJ1-2
d_call: NA
cdr3_nt: TGTGCCAGCAGTTTAGATCCGGGAAGGATTATAGGCTACACCTTC
cdr3_aa: CASSLDPGRIIGYTF

v_call: TRBV20-1
clone_size: NA
j_call: TRBJ2-3
d_call: TRBD2
cdr3_nt: TGCAGTGCCAGAGGGAGTAGCGGGAGGTGGTATTTT
cdr3_aa: CSARGSSGRWYF

v_call: TRBV5-1
clone_size: few
j_call: TRBJ2-7
d_call: TRBD1
cdr3_nt: TGCGCCAGCAGCACCAACACAGGGGGCTCCTACGAGCAGTACTTC
cdr3_aa: CASSTNTGGSYEQYF

v_call: TRBV7-3
clone_size: NA
j_call: TRBJ2-1
d_call: TRBD2
cdr3_nt: TGTGCCAGCAGCTCTGGACTAGCGGGGGGGCCCTTGTCCTACAATGAGCAGTTCTTC
cdr3_aa: CASSSGLAGGPLSYNEQFF

v_call: TRBV5-1
clone_size: NA
j_call: TRBJ2-1
d_call: NA
cdr3_nt: TGCGCCAGCGCCAGATTAGACTCCTACAATGGGCAGTTCTTC
cdr3_aa: CASARLDSYNGQFF

v_call: TRBV7-6
clone_size: NA
j_call: TRBJ2-7
d_call: NA
cdr3_nt: TGTGCCAGCAGCTCCTCTGACGAGCAGTACTTC
cdr3_aa: CASSSSDEQYF

v_call: TRBV20-1
clone_size: NA
j_call: TRBJ2-3
d_call: TRBD2
cdr3_nt: TGCAGTGCTATACTAGCGCCTCGCACAGATACGCAGTATTTT
cdr3_aa: CSAILAPRTDTQYF

v_call: TRBV7-3
clone_size: NA
j_call: TRBJ2-2
d_call: TRBD1
cdr3_nt: TGTGCCAGCAGTCCGGCCGGGACAGGGGCCACCGGGGAGCTGTTTTTT
cdr3_aa: CASSPAGTGATGELFF

v_call: TRBV6-5
clone_size: many
j_call: TRBJ2-7
d_call: NA
cdr3_nt: TGTGCCAGCAGTTTCGGGACCTACGAGCAGTACTTC
cdr3_aa: CASSFGTYEQYF

v_call: TRBV18
clone_size: NA
j_call: TRBJ1-1
d_call: NA
cdr3_nt: TGTGCCAGCTCACCGTCGAAGGGTCCTTGGAGAGCTTTCTTT
cdr3_aa: CASSPSKGPWRAFF

v_call: TRBV27
clone_size: NA
j_call: TRBJ2-7
d_call: NA
cdr3_nt: TGTGCCAGCAGTTTTAGACAGACTGGCAGCTACGAGCAGTACTTC
cdr3_aa: CASSFRQTGSYEQYF

v_call: TRBV12-3/TRBV12-4
clone_size: NA
j_call: TRBJ2-4
d_call: TRBD1
cdr3_nt: TGTGCCAGCAGTTTAGCCTCCCGACAGGGGTTAGAGCAGTACTTC
cdr3_aa: CASSLASRQGLEQYF

v_call: TRBV5-1
clone_size: NA
j_call: TRBJ2-2
d_call: TRBD1
cdr3_nt: TGCGCCAGCAGGGAGACAGGGTCTAGCACCGGGGAGCTGTTTTTT
cdr3_aa: CASRETGSSTGELFF

v_call: TRBV7-3
clone_size: NA
j_call: TRBJ2-3
d_call: TRBD1
cdr3_nt: TGTGCCAGCAGCTTAGGGACAGGGGCCTTCACAGATACGCAGTATTTT
cdr3_aa: CASSLGTGAFTDTQYF

v_call: TRBV20-1
clone_size: NA
j_call: TRBJ2-1
d_call: NA
cdr3_nt: TGCAGTGCTAGGATAGGGCGGGGCTCCTACAATGAGCAGTTCTTC
cdr3_aa: CSARIGRGSYNEQFF

v_call: TRBV28
clone_size: NA
j_call: TRBJ1-2
d_call: NA
cdr3_nt: TGCGCCAGCAGCTTGGCCGTCGGCGGCTACACCTTC
cdr3_aa: CASSLAVGGYTF

v_call: TRBV6-5
clone_size: NA
j_call: TRBJ1-2
d_call: NA
cdr3_nt: TGTGCCAGCAGTTACTTGGGGTCCTATGGCTACACCTTC
cdr3_aa: CASSYLGSYGYTF

v_call: TRBV28
clone_size: many
j_call: TRBJ2-7
d_call: TRBD1
cdr3_nt: TGTGCCAGCAGTTTACAGGGGGCGGCCTACGAGCAGTACTTC
cdr3_aa: CASSLQGAAYEQYF

v_call: TRBV12-5
clone_size: NA
j_call: TRBJ2-7
d_call: NA
cdr3_nt: TGTGCTAGTGGGCCGGTATACGAGCAGTACTTC
cdr3_aa: CASGPVYEQYF

v_call: TRBV10-2
clone_size: few
j_call: TRBJ2-5
d_call: NA
cdr3_nt: TGCGCCAGCAGTGGCGTCGGGGCCCACTTGACGGAGACCCAGTACTTC
cdr3_aa: CASSGVGAHLTETQYF

v_call: TRBV7-3
clone_size: NA
j_call: TRBJ2-7
d_call: TRBD1
cdr3_nt: TGTGCCAGCAGCTCACAGGGGGCACTCTACGAGCAGTACTTC
cdr3_aa: CASSSQGALYEQYF

v_call: TRBV5-1
clone_size: NA
j_call: TRBJ2-1
d_call: NA
cdr3_nt: TGCGCCAGCAGCAAGGGGGACCACAATGAGCAGTTCTTC
cdr3_aa: CASSKGDHNEQFF

v_call: TRBV29-1
clone_size: NA
j_call: TRBJ1-1
d_call: TRBD1
cdr3_nt: TGCAGCGTGGGACAGGTTTTTAACACTGAAGCTTTCTTT
cdr3_aa: CSVGQVFNTEAFF

v_call: TRBV15
clone_size: few
j_call: TRBJ2-5
d_call: NA
cdr3_nt: TGTGCCACCAGCAGAGGTGATGAGACCCAGTACTTC
cdr3_aa: CATSRGDETQYF

v_call: TRBV7-9
clone_size: NA
j_call: TRBJ2-3
d_call: NA
cdr3_nt: TGTGCCAGCAGCTTAGTAGGCTGGAGGGTGTCAGATACGCAGTATTTT
cdr3_aa: CASSLVGWRVSDTQYF

v_call: TRBV20-1
clone_size: NA
j_call: TRBJ2-1
d_call: TRBD2
cdr3_nt: TGCAGTGCTAGAGTAAGGGGGACTAGCTTTGAGCAGTTCTTC
cdr3_aa: CSARVRGTSFEQFF

v_call: TRBV3-1
clone_size: NA
j_call: TRBJ2-7
d_call: TRBD2
cdr3_nt: TGTGCCAGCAGCCAAGCCGCGGGAGGAGCCTACGAGCAGTACTTC
cdr3_aa: CASSQAAGGAYEQYF

v_call: TRBV29-1
clone_size: few
j_call: TRBJ2-7
d_call: NA
cdr3_nt: TGCAGCGTTTTATTGGGGGCAGTCGAGCAGTACTTC
cdr3_aa: CSVLLGAVEQYF

v_call: TRBV5-1
clone_size: NA
j_call: TRBJ1-6
d_call: NA
cdr3_nt: TGCGCCAGCAGCTTGGGCGGACAGAATTCACCCCTCCACTTT
cdr3_aa: CASSLGGQNSPLHF

v_call: TRBV29-1
clone_size: NA
j_call: TRBJ1-2
d_call: TRBD1
cdr3_nt: TGCAGCGTCAGGGACAGAGCCCCACTTTTCTATGGCTACACCTTC
cdr3_aa: CSVRDRAPLFYGYTF

v_call: TRBV11-2
clone_size: NA
j_call: TRBJ1-1
d_call: NA
cdr3_nt: TGTGCCAGCAGCTTAGGGGCTGGTATTGAAGCTTTCTTT
cdr3_aa: CASSLGAGIEAFF

v_call: TRBV4-1
clone_size: NA
j_call: TRBJ2-7
d_call: NA
cdr3_nt: TGCGCCAGCAGCCAAGGCCTCCTTTCGGGACGGCCGAGACTTATCTACGAGCAGTACTTC
cdr3_aa: CASSQGLLSGRPRLIYEQYF

v_call: TRBV6-5
clone_size: NA
j_call: TRBJ2-1
d_call: TRBD2
cdr3_nt: TGTGCCAGCAGGGACATAGCGGGGGGGCTCAATGAGCAGTTCTTC
cdr3_aa: CASRDIAGGLNEQFF